This is a list of T cell receptor beta chains from one sample in a study of T cells in Graves' hyperthyroidism and ophthalmopathy. One entry per CDR3 protein, called by TCRdb with MiXCR from the multiplex PCR reads. The sample carries 200,000 to 300,000 distinct CDR3 sequences, roughly a quarter recorded once. Specimen: blood. All receptors derive from a woman aged 40 to 50 with Graves' ophthalmopathy. Both conserved end residues are part of each CDR3. Where a row states a size, it is once, few, many or the class of an expanded clone; other rows omit it.

V gene	clone size	CDR3 protein
TRBV29-1	many	CSVEGTHGANVLTF
TRBV5-6	.	CASSGPFYEQYF
TRBV12-3/TRBV12-4	.	CASSFGTPEYEQYF
TRBV19	many	CASGPPPGLAGTQYF
TRBV28	.	CASSLGTARYGYTF
TRBV6-5	many	CASSTSGLAVF
TRBV24-1	many	CATSPGQGPYEQYF
TRBV6-1	many	CASRGGYEQYF
TRBV28	many	CASTDSPNYGYTF
TRBV6-2/TRBV6-3	.	CASSRPSGTGSTLPHEQYF
TRBV7-8	many	CASSLVTAYTGELFF
TRBV5-1	.	CASTPTNLNTEAFF
TRBV30	many	CAWSRAGLIYGYTF
TRBV16	many	CASSRVLDVTYEQYF
TRBV29-1	many	CSVVGQGRNSRQFF
TRBV6-5	many	CASSYGTSEYEQYF
TRBV19	many	CASSMGTSGSRKQYF
TRBV6-1	many	CASSDREQYF
TRBV6-5	few	CASSYSGFGETQYF
TRBV6-1	many	CASSEEWGSSYEQYF
TRBV5-1	many	CASSWGTPGGEAFF
TRBV25-1	many	CASRETAAGNTIYF
TRBV18	many	CASSPLGPGGSDSPLHF
TRBV5-1	many	CASSLGAGGGETQYF
TRBV5-6	many	CASSLLRSTGYYEQYF
TRBV28	many	CASTFSGIYEQYF
TRBV27	once	CASSSSRGRNTEAFF
TRBV20-1	.	CSARGLAGPTTQETQYF
TRBV6-5	many	CASSYSTQGGYNSPLHF
TRBV29-1	many	CSVLTSGFSTETQYF
TRBV7-9	many	CASSSKGGVWETQYF
TRBV20-1	few	CSASPRGTGNTEAFF
TRBV12-3/TRBV12-4	.	CASSLQGQHYYTF
TRBV7-2	.	CASSFLASLYEQYF
TRBV28	many	CASSFWGRAAGVETQYF
TRBV13	many	CASSLGGRGGIRPNTEAFF